One sample yielded the 2 T cell receptor beta chains listed below, sequenced in a study of lymphopenia after photon versus proton radiotherapy. Here immunoSEQ multiplex PCR was the method, and the copy in TCRdb shows in-frame clones only, minus some. The top ten clones hold around 4.5% of a sample with 150,000 to 200,000 clones, about 88% of them seen once. Sequencing used peripheral blood, obtained from a patient treated with photon-based radiotherapy. These receptors were collected from a man aged 50 to 60 with gastric cancer.

The chain is built from TRBV27 and TRBJ1-5; D uncertain. Germline CDR1 and CDR2: MNHEY and SMNVEV (reference sequence). The CDR3 contains 14 residues. V lost 3 bases and J lost 7, with 13 bases in between. The CDR3 spells CASSLWGSGQPQHF. The CDR3, as DNA: TGTGCCAGCAGTTTGTGGGGAAGTGGCCAGCCCCAGCATTTT.

The chain carries TRBV2 and TRBJ1-2; unclear D gene. Germline V gene lookup returns CDR1 SNHLY and CDR2 FYNNEI. The CDR3 runs 12 residues. The germline V and J ends were trimmed by 5 bases and 8 bases, with 12 bases remaining between them. CDR3 coding DNA: TGTGCCAGCAGTCTTCGGACTGGGGGCTACACCTTC. Encoded protein: CASSLRTGGYTF.